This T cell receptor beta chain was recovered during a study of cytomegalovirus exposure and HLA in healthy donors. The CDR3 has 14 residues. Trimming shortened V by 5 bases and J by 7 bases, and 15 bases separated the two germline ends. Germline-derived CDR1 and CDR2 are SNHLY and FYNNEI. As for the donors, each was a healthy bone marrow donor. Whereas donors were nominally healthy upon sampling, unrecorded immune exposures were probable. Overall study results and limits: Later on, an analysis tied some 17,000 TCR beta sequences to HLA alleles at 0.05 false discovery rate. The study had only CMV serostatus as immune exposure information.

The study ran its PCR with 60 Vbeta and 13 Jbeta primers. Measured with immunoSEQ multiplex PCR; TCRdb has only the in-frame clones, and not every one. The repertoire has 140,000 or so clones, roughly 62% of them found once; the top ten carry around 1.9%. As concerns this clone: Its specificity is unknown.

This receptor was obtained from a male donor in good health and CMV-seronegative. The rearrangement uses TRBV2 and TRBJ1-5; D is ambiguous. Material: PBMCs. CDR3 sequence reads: CASSSRNSRQPQHF. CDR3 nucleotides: TGTGCCAGCAGTTCCCGCAACTCAAGACAGCCCCAGCATTTT. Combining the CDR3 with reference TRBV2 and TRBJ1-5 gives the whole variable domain EPEVTQTPSHQVTQMGQEVILRCVPISNHLYFYWYRQILGQKVEFLVSFYNNEISEKSEIFDDQFSVERPDGSNFTLKIRSTKLEDSAMYFCASSSRNSRQPQHFGDGTRLSIL.